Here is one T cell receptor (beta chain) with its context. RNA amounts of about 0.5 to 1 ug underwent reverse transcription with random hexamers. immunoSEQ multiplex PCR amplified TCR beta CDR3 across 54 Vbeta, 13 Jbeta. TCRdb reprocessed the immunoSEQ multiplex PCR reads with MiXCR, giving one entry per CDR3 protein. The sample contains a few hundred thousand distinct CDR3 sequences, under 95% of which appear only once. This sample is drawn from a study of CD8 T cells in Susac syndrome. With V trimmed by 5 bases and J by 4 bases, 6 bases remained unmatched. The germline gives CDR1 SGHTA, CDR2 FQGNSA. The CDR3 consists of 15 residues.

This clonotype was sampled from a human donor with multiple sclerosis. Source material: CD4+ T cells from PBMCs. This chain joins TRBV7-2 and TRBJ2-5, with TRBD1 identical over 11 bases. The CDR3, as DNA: TGTGCCAGCAGCCGGGACAGGGGGTATACAGAGACCCAGTACTTC. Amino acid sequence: CASSRDRGYTETQYF.